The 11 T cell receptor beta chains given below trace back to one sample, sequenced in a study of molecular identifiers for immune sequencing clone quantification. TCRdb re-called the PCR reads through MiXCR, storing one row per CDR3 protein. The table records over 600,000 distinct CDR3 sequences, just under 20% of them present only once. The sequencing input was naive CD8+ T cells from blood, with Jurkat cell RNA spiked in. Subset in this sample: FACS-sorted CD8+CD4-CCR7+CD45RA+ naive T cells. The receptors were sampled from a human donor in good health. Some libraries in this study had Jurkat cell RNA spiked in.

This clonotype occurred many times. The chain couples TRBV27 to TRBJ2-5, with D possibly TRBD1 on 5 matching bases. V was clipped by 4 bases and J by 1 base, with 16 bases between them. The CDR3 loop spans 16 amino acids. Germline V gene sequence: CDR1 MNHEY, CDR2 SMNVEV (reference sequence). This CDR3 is CASSSRQGFGQETQYF. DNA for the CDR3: TGTGCCAGCAGTTCGAGGCAGGGTTTTGGCCAAGAGACCCAGTACTTC.

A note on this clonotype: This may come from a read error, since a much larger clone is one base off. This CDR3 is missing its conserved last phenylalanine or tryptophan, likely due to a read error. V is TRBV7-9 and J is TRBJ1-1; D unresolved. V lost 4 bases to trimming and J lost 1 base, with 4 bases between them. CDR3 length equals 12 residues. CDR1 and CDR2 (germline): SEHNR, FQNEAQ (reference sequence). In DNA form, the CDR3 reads TGTGCCAGCAGCTATCAGAACACTGAAGCTTTCCTT. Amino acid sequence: CASSYQNTEAFL.

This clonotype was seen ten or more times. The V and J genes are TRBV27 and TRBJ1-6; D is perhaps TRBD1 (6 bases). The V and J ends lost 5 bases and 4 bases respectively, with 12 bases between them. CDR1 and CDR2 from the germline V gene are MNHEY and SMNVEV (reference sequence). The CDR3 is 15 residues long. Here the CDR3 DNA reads TGTGCCAGCAGTCTGCAGGGGAAGTATAATTCACCCCTCCACTTT. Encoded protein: CASSLQGKYNSPLHF.

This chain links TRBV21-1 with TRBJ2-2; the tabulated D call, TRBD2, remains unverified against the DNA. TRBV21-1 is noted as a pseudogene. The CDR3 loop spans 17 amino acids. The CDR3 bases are TGTGCCAGCAGCAAGGGTAGCGGGGGGGCGAACACCGGGGAGCTGTTTTTT. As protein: CASSKGSGGANTGELFF.

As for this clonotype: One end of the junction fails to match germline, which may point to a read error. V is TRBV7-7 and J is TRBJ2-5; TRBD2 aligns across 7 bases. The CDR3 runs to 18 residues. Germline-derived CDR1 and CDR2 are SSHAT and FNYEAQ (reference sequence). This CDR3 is CASSPPTSGGGYQETQYF. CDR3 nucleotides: TGTGCTAGCAGCCCACCCACCAGTGGGGGGGGGTACCAAGAGACCCAGTACTTC.

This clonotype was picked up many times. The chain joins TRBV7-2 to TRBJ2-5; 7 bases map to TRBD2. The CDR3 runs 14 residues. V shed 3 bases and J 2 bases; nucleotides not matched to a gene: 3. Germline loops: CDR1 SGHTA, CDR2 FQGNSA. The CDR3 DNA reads TGTGCCAGCAGCTTGGAGGGAGGGCAAGAGACCCAGTACTTC. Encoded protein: CASSLEGGQETQYF.

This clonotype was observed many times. The CDR3 reads CASSGGGSMTDTQYF. CDR3 in DNA: TGTGCCAGCAGCGGTGGCGGGAGTATGACAGATACGCAGTATTTT. This rearrangement joins TRBV12-3 or TRBV12-4 to TRBJ2-3; TRBD2 matches at 7 bases. V was clipped by 6 bases and J by 3 bases; unmatched bases: 9. This CDR3 is built from 15 residues.

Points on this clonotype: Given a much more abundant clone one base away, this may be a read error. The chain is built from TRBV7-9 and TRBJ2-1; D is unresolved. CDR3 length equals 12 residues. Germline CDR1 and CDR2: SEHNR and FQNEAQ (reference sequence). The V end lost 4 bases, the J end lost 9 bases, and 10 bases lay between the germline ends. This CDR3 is CASSSRTPEQFF. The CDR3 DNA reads TGTGCCAGCAGCTCCCGGACCCCTGAGCAGTTCTTC.

The CDR3 is CASSPRVADTDTQYF. CDR3 sequence (DNA): TGTGCCAGCAGTCCCCGAGTGGCGGACACAGATACGCAGTATTTT. The V call is TRBV27, the J call TRBJ2-3; D call uncertain. Trimming pared 5 bases from V and 2 bases from J, leaving 14 bases between. Germline CDR1 MNHEY, CDR2 SMNVEV (reference sequence). This CDR3 has 15 amino acids.

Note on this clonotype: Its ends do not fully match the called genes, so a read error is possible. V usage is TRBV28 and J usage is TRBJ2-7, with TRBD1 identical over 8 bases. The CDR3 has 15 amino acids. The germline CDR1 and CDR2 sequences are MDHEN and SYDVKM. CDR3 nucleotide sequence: TGTGCCAGCAGCACAAGAGACAGGGGAGCCTACGTGCAGTACTTC. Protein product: CASSTRDRGAYVQYF. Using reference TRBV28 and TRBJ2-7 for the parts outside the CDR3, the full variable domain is DVKVTQSSRYLVKRTGEKVFLECVQDMDHENMFWYRQDPGLGLRLIYFSYDVKMKEKGDIPEGYSVSREKKERFSLILESASTNQTSMYLCASSTRDRGAYVQYFGPGTRLTVT.

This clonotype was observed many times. The CDR3 protein is CASSDLTQFPTDTQYF. The CDR3 nucleotides are TGTGCCAGCAGTGACCTGACACAGTTTCCCACAGATACGCAGTATTTT. The V call is TRBV12-3 or TRBV12-4, the J call TRBJ2-3; D is unclear. V lost 5 bases and J lost 2, with 17 bases in between. The CDR3 is 16 residues long.